Below, 5 T cell receptor beta chains from the same sample are listed, as sequenced in a study of CD8 T cells in Susac syndrome. RNA amounts of about 0.45 to 1 ug underwent reverse transcription with random hexamers. MiXCR was run by TCRdb on the immunoSEQ multiplex PCR reads, yielding one entry per CDR3 protein. This sample carries about 180,000 distinct CDR3 sequences, roughly 95% of them seen once, and the ten largest clones take around 0.16%. Sequenced input: CD8+ T cells from PBMCs. The receptors were gathered from a human donor with multiple sclerosis.

This clonotype was seen just once. The chain has TRBV3-1 and TRBJ2-2, with 9 bases that match TRBD2. The J segment lost 2 bases and the V segment lost 4 bases, leaving 11 bases of the junction unmatched. Per germline, CDR1 LGHDT and CDR2 YNNKEL (reference sequence). This CDR3 comprises 18 residues. Written as DNA, the CDR3 is TGTGCCAGCAGCCCGTCCCGTGGTCTAGCGGGAAACACCGGGGAGCTGTTTTTT. Encoded protein: CASSPSRGLAGNTGELFF.

This chain links TRBV29-1 with TRBJ2-3; a weak D match, TRBD1 (6 bases). Germline CDR1 and CDR2: SQVTM and ANQGSEA. The CDR3 consists of 11 residues. V lost 6 bases and J lost 9, with 13 bases in between. The chain's CDR3 is CSVYRQETQYF. In nucleotides, the CDR3 is TGCAGCGTCTACCGACAGGAGACGCAGTATTTT.

The J gene is TRBJ2-1, the V gene TRBV12-5; 7 bases align to TRBD2. CDR3 size: 15 residues. Looked up from germline, CDR1 is LGHNT and CDR2 is FRNRAP. V trimming: 5 bases; J trimming: 9 bases; junction bases outside the gene matches: 13. CDR3 sequence: CASGGGRGGVGEQFF. The CDR3, as DNA: TGTGCTAGTGGTGGGGGACGCGGGGGAGTAGGTGAGCAGTTCTTC. The full variable domain, completed using reference TRBV12-5 and TRBJ2-1, is DARVTQTPRHKVTEMGQEVTMRCQPILGHNTVFWYRQTMMQGLELLAYFRNRAPLDDSGMPKDRFSAEMPDATLATLKIQPSEPRDSAVYFCASGGGRGGVGEQFFGPGTRLTVL.

The chain combines TRBV12-3 or TRBV12-4 with TRBJ2-2; D unclear. The CDR3 has 13 residues. Trimming removed 5 bases from V and 6 bases from J, with 10 bases in between. The CDR3 here is CASSPDGSGELFF. The CDR3 nucleotides are TGTGCCAGCAGTCCGGACGGTTCCGGGGAGCTGTTTTTT.

The chain uses TRBV20-1 and TRBJ2-1; 7 bases are a match to TRBD2. Germline assignment: CDR1 DFQATT and CDR2 SNEGSKA (reference sequence). This CDR3 contains 14 residues. The CDR3 nucleotides read TGCAGCGCCCCAAATAGCGGGCCATACAATGAGCAGTTCTTC. Protein product: CSAPNSGPYNEQFF.